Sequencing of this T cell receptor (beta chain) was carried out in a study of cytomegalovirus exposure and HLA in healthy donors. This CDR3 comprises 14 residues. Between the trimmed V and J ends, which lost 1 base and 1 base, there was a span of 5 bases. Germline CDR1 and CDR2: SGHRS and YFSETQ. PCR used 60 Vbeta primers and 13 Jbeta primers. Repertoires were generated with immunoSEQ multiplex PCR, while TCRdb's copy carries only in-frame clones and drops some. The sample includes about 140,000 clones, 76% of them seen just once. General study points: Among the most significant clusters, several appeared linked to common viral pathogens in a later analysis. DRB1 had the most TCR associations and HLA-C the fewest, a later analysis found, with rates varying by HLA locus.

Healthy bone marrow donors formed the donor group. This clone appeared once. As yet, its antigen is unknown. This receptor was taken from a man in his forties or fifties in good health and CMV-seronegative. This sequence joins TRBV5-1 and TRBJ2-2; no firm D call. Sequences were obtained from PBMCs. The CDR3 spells CASSLTENTGELFF. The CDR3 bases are TGCGCCAGCAGCTTGACAGAGAACACCGGGGAGCTGTTTTTT.